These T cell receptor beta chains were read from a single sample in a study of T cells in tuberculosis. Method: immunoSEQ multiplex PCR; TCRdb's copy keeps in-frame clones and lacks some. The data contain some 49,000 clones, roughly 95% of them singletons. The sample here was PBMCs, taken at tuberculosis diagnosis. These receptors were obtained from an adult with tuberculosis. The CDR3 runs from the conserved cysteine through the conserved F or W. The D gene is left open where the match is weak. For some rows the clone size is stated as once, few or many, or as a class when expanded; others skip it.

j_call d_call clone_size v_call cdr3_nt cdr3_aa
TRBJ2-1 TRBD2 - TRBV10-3 TGTGCCATCAGTGGGGGACTAGCGGCAGCGGCTGAGCAGTTCTTC CAISGGLAAAAEQFF
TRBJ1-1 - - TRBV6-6 TGTGCCTCGATCGGTGGGGGCCAAGGGGGAGCTTTCTTT CASIGGGQGGAFF
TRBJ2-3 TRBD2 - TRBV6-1 TGTGCCAGCCTTCAAGCGGGAGGGAGCGCAGATACGCAGTATTTT CASLQAGGSADTQYF
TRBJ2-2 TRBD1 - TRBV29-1 TGCAGCGTTGAAGGCGACGGGGACAGGGGCGCCGGGGAGCTGTTTTTT CSVEGDGDRGAGELFF
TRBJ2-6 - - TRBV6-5 TGTGCCAGCAGTTACCGGGGCTCTGGGGCCAACGTCCTGACTTTC CASSYRGSGANVLTF
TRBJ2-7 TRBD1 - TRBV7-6 TGTGCCAGCAGCTTAGTTACAGGGGGGAGCTCCTACGAGCAGTACTTC CASSLVTGGSSYEQYF
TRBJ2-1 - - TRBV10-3 TGTGCCATCAGTGGGCAGAACTACAATGAGCAGTTCTTC CAISGQNYNEQFF
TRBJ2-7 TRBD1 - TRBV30 TGTGCCTGGAGTGTAGACAGGGGTGGAGTGCAGTACTTC CAWSVDRGGVQYF
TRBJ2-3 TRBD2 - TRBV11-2 TGTGCCAGCAGCTTAGATATGCCTAGCGGGCGCACAGATACGCAGTATTTT CASSLDMPSGRTDTQYF
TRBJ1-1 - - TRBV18 TGTGCCAGCTCACCCGTCGCCCTGGGAGGAAACACTGAAGCTTTCTTT CASSPVALGGNTEAFF
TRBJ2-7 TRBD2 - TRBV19 TGTGCCAGTAGTCCCCGGGGGGAGGGATCTTACGAGCAGTACTTC CASSPRGEGSYEQYF
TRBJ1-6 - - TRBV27 TGTGCCAGCAGTTTATCGTGGAAGGGAGTGGGGTCACCCCTCCACTTT CASSLSWKGVGSPLHF
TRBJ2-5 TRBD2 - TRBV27 TGTGCCAGCAGCTCCGCTAGCGGGAGAGCAGAGACCCAGTACTTC CASSSASGRAETQYF
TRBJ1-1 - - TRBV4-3 TGCGCCAGCAGCCAGAGGGGGAGAATGAACACTGAAGCTTTCTTT CASSQRGRMNTEAFF
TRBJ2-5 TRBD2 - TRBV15 TGTGCCACCAGCAGAGATTCCCGGCTTAGCGGGAGGGAAGAGACCCAGTACTTC CATSRDSRLSGREETQYF
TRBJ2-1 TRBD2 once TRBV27 TGTGCCAGCAGTTTCCTAGGACTAGCGGGAGGTGGGAATGAGCAGTTCTTC CASSFLGLAGGGNEQFF
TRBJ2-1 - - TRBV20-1 TGCAGTGCACCTACTAGAGATGAGCAGTTCTTC CSAPTRDEQFF
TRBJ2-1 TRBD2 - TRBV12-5 TGTGCTAGTGGTTTTTTTGCCCCAGGGTGGACTAGCGGGAGACGCGCCTACAATGAGCAGTTCTTC CASGFFAPGWTSGRRAYNEQFF
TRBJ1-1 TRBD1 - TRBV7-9 TGTGCCAGCAGCTCATCCGCGGGAACCACAGGGGGGGCGGCCACTGAAGCTTTCTTT CASSSSAGTTGGAATEAFF
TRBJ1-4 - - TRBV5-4 TGTGCCAGCAGCGCGCGGGGGCGGGAGGAAAAACTGTTTTTT CASSARGREEKLFF
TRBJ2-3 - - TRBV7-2 TGTGCCAGCAGCTTAACGGTAGGGCGGGCAAACACAGATACGCAGTATTTT CASSLTVGRANTDTQYF
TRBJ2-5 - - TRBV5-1 TGCGCCAGCAGCTTGGCGGGGGTCTTGGAGACCCAGTACTTC CASSLAGVLETQYF
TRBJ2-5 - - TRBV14 TGTGCCAGCAGCCTTCTCAGCGAGTACCAAGAGACCCAGTACTTC CASSLLSEYQETQYF
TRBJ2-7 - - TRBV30 TGTGCCTGGAGTGTATTAGGACCCAAAGGGGAGTACTTC CAWSVLGPKGEYF
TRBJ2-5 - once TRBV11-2 TGTGCCAGCAGCTTAGAGAGTACCAGGGTAGAGACCCAGTACTTC CASSLESTRVETQYF
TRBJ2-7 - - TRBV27 TGTGCCAGCAGTTTATACTACGAGACGACCTACGAGCAGTACTTC CASSLYYETTYEQYF
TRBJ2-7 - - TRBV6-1 TGTGCCAGCAGGAAAGGGGCCGGGGAGCAGTACTTC CASRKGAGEQYF
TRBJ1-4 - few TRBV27 TGTGCCAGCAGTTTACAACGGGGAGGGCCAGAAAAACTGTTTTTT CASSLQRGGPEKLFF
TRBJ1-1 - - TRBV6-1 TGTGCCAGCAGTGTCGCCGGGTCGGGCACTGAAGCTTTCTTT CASSVAGSGTEAFF
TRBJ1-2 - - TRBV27 TGTGCCAGCAGTTTATATCTGGGCACTAACTATGGCTACACCTTC CASSLYLGTNYGYTF
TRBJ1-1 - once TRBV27 TGTGCCAGCAGTTTATCGGGGGGTAGTGAAGCTTTCTTT CASSLSGGSEAFF
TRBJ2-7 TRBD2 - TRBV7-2 TGTGCCAGCAGCTTAGCGGGGACTAGCGGGAGTGGCGAGCAGTACTTC CASSLAGTSGSGEQYF
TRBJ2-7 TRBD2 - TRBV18 TGTGCCAGCTCACTAGGACTAGCGGGTGGAACGGACGAGCAGTACTTC CASSLGLAGGTDEQYF
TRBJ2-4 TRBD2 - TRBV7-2 TGTGCCAGCAGTCCTAGCGGGAGTGCTGCCAAAAACATTCAGTACTTC CASSPSGSAAKNIQYF
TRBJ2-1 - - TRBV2 TGTGCCAGCAGTAGATCCGAGAAGTATGAGCAGTTCTTC CASSRSEKYEQFF
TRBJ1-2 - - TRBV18 TGTGCCGCGGCCGGAGTTGTGAGCGGCTACACCTTC CAAAGVVSGYTF
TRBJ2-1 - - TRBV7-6 TGTGCCAGCAGCCAGAACAGGGTCGAGGAGCAGTTCTTC CASSQNRVEEQFF
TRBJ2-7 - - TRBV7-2 TGTGCCAGCAGCCCACAGGGAGGGGTATTCAACGAGCAGTACTTC CASSPQGGVFNEQYF
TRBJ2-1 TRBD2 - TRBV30 TGTGCCTGGACCCCCGGGAGCGGGAGGGTAAATGAGCAGTTCTTC CAWTPGSGRVNEQFF
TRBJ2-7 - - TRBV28 TGTGCCAGCAGTTTACAACAGTTAATCTCCTACGAGCAGTACTTC CASSLQQLISYEQYF
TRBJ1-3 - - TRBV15 TGTGCCACCAGCAGAGATTCGGGCTCTGGAAACACCATATATTTT CATSRDSGSGNTIYF
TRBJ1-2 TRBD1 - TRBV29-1 TGCAGCGTTGAGACCGACAGGGGCTATGGCTACACCTTC CSVETDRGYGYTF
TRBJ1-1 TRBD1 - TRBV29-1 TGCAGCGTTGGTGGGGACAGGGGGCTGAACACTGAAGCTTTCTTT CSVGGDRGLNTEAFF
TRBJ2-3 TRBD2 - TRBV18 TGTGCCAGCTCACCTCTAGCGGGAGAGTACACAGATACGCAGTATTTT CASSPLAGEYTDTQYF
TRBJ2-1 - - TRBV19 TGTGCCAGCGGAGCGGTCACCTCCTACAATGAGCAGTTCTTC CASGAVTSYNEQFF
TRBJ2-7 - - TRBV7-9 TGTGCCAGCAGCCCCGGGGTGGGAGCGGGCTCCTACGAGCAGTACTTC CASSPGVGAGSYEQYF
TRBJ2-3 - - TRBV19 TGTGCCAGTAGTCCCCATCCACTCACAGATACGCAGTATTTT CASSPHPLTDTQYF
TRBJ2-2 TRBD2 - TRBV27 TGTGCCAGCAGATCCCGACTAGCGTCCAACACCGGGGAGCTGTTTTTT CASRSRLASNTGELFF
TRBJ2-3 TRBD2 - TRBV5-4 TGTGCCAGCAGCCTTTCTAGCGGGAGCACAGATACGCAGTATTTT CASSLSSGSTDTQYF
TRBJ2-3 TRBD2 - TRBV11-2 TGTGCCAGCAGCCATGGTATTAGCGGGAGTGGAGTGGATACGCAGTATTTT CASSHGISGSGVDTQYF
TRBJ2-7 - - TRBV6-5 TGTGCCAGCAGTTACTCGAGCCCTCGGGGCGAGCAGTACTTC CASSYSSPRGEQYF
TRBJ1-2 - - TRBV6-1 TGTGCCAGCAGTGAAGCTCTCTGGTCCGGGGGGAGTGGCTACACCTTC CASSEALWSGGSGYTF
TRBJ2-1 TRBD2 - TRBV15 TGTGCCACCAGCAGAGGGGGGCTACTAGCGGGAGGGATTGAGCAGTTCTTC CATSRGGLLAGGIEQFF
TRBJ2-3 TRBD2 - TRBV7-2 TGTGCCAGCAGCCGCCTAGCGGGAGTGGGGCCAGATACGCAGTATTTT CASSRLAGVGPDTQYF
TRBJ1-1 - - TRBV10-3 TGTGCGATCGGTTCTAATCCGACTTTCTTT CAIGSNPTFF
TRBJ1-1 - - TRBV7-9 TGTGCCAGCAGCGGACAGTATTTGGCCGAAGCTTTCTTT CASSGQYLAEAFF
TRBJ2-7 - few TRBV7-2 TGTGCCAGCAGCCGGAGCTCCTACGAGCAGTACTTC CASSRSSYEQYF